Presented here are 8 T cell receptor beta chains from one specimen sequenced in a study of cytomegalovirus exposure and HLA in healthy donors. PCR primers comprised 60 Vbeta and 13 Jbeta primers. TCRdb's copy holds only in-frame clones and misses some; the assay was immunoSEQ multiplex PCR. The sample carries more than 150,000 clones, about three quarters recorded once. The sample comprised PBMCs. These receptors were obtained from a man aged 18 to 29 in good health and CMV-seronegative.

V gene TRBV5-4 combines with J gene TRBJ2-3, with TRBD2 matching over 9 bases. The V gene end was trimmed by 3 bases and the J gene end by 2 bases; junction bases not matched to a gene: 7. This CDR3 is built from 16 residues. Per germline, CDR1 SGHNT and CDR2 YYREEE (reference sequence). The CDR3 loop reads CASSSPLAGPTDTQYF. In DNA form, the CDR3 reads TGTGCCAGCAGCTCGCCCCTAGCGGGGCCCACAGATACGCAGTATTTT.

This clone has a single count. The chain carries TRBV10-2 and TRBJ1-1; unclear D gene. The ends were cut back, 5 bases at V and 3 bases at J, with 7 bases in the middle. CDR3 length equals 12 residues. Germline CDR1 and CDR2: WSHSY and SAAADI. The CDR3, as DNA: TGCGCCAGCAGTACGGCGGACACTGAAGCTTTCTTT. Amino acid sequence: CASSTADTEAFF.

This clone was seen only once. The rearrangement links TRBV10-3 to TRBJ2-3, with a possible D match to TRBD1 (5 bases). Germline lookup yields CDR1 ENHRY and CDR2 SYGVKD. V was pared by 4 bases and J by 3 bases, with 14 bases between. The CDR3 has 15 amino acids. The DNA for the CDR3 is TGTGCCATCAGTGGCAGGGAACAAGCTACAGATACGCAGTATTTT. It yields the protein CAISGREQATDTQYF.

There are a few counts of this clone. The rearrangement links TRBV7-2 to TRBJ1-1; D is uncertain. The CDR3 totals 15 residues. V gave up 3 bases and J gave up 2 bases, with 13 bases separating them. Per germline, CDR1 SGHTA and CDR2 FQGNSA. The CDR3 DNA reads TGTGCCAGCAGCTTTCCGCCCAGGCCTAACACTGAAGCTTTCTTT. Translating gives CASSFPPRPNTEAFF.

V is TRBV7-2 and J is TRBJ2-5; TRBD2 aligns across 8 bases. This CDR3 has 13 amino acids. Trimming at V came to 7 bases and at J to 2 bases, leaving 3 bases not matched to a gene. Germline V CDR1 and CDR2: SGHTA, FQGNSA. CDR3 protein: CASNRGGQETQYF. CDR3 DNA: TGTGCCAGCAACCGGGGGGGACAAGAGACCCAGTACTTC.

The chain combines TRBV10-3 with TRBJ2-7; TRBD1 aligns across 8 bases. Germline CDR1 is ENHRY and CDR2 is SYGVKD. CDR3 length: 15 amino acids. J lost 6 bases, V lost 2 bases, and 9 bases had no gene match. The CDR3: CAISERGGQGSEQYF. CDR3 DNA sequence: TGTGCCATCAGTGAGAGGGGAGGACAGGGTTCCGAGCAGTACTTC.

V is TRBV5-6 and J is TRBJ2-5, with 7 bases matching TRBD2. Germline V gene sequence: CDR1 SGHDT, CDR2 YYEEEE. The CDR3 contains 15 residues. J lost 4 bases, V lost 0 bases, and 6 bases had no gene match. CDR3 loop: CASSLVAGRGETQYF. In nucleotides, the CDR3 is TGTGCCAGCAGCTTGGTGGCAGGGAGGGGAGAGACCCAGTACTTC.

This clone was seen a single time. The chain employs TRBV11-2 and TRBJ1-6; 11 bases line up with TRBD1. The CDR3 is made up of 14 amino acids. CDR1 SGHAT and CDR2 FQNNGV come from the germline V gene. J gave up 10 bases and V 6 bases, and 5 bases lay outside the gene matches. The CDR3 DNA reads TGTGCCAGCAGGGGACAGGGGGAGCGGTCACCCCTCCACTTT. The encoded protein is CASRGQGERSPLHF. The whole variable domain, remainder taken from reference TRBV11-2 and TRBJ1-6, is EAGVAQSPRYKIIEKRQSVAFWCNPISGHATLYWYQQILGQGPKLLIQFQNNGVVDDSQLPKDRFSAERLKGVDSTLKIQPAKLEDSAVYLCASRGQGERSPLHFGNGTRLTVT.